The following is a T cell receptor (beta chain) sequence with its context. Antigen: not known. This sample stems from a study of cytomegalovirus exposure and HLA in healthy donors. It was with 60 Vbeta and 13 Jbeta primers that the PCR ran. Method: immunoSEQ multiplex PCR; TCRdb's copy keeps in-frame clones and lacks some. Counted here are more than 90,000 clones, approximately 70% occurring once; the ten biggest clones make up 8.7%. Study-wide results and caveats: A later examination showed that TCR association rates differed by HLA locus, with DRB1 most and HLA-C fewest. TCR beta chains numbering under 200 were designated cytomegalovirus-associated.

Trimming took 0 bases from V and 4 from J; bases not matched to a gene: 20. The germline CDR1 and CDR2 sequences are LNHDA and SQIVND (reference sequence). This CDR3 spans 21 amino acids. This TCR was sampled from a man aged 25 to 40 in good health and CMV-seropositive. The sample taken for sequencing was PBMCs. This chain connects TRBV19 to TRBJ1-5, with TRBD1 matching over 8 bases. The CDR3 DNA is TGTGCCAGTAGTATAGAAAGAGGGGGTTTCAGGACAGGGAGGCCAAATCAGCCCCAGCATTTT. Its translation: CASSIERGGFRTGRPNQPQHF. The entire variable domain, with the rest obtained from reference TRBV19 and TRBJ1-5, is as follows: DGGITQSPKYLFRKEGQNVTLSCEQNLNHDAMYWYRQDPGQGLRLIYYSQIVNDFQKGDIAEGYSVSREKKESFPLTVTSAQKNPTAFYLCASSIERGGFRTGRPNQPQHFGDGTRLSIL.